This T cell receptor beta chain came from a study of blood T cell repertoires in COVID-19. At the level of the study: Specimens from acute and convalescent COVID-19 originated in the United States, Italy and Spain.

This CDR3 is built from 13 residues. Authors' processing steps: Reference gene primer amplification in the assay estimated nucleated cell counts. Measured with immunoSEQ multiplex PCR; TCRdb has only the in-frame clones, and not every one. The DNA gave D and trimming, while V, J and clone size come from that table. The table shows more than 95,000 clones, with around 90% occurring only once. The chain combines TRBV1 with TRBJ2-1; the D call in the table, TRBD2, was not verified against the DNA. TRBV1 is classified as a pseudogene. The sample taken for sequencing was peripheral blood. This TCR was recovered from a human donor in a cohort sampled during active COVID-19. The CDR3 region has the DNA TGCACCAGCAGCCCACCTTTGAGGGAATGGCAGTTCTTC. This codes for CTSSPPLREWQFF.